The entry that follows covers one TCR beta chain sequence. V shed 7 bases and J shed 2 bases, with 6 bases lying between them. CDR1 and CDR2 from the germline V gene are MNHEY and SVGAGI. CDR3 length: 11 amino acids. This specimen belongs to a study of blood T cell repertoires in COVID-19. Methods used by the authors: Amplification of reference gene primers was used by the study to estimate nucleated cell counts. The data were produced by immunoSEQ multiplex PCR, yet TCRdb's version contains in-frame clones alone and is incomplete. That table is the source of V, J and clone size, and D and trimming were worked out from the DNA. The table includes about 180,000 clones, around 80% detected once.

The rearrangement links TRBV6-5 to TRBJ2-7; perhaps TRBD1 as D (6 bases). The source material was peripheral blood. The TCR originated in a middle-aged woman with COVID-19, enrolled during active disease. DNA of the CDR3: TGTGCCAGCAACAGGGCCTACGAGCAGTACTTC. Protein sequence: CASNRAYEQYF.